The 30 T cell receptor beta chains listed next were all sequenced from one sample in a study of post-analysis software for immune sequencing data. Points from the study as a whole: With TRBV5-6, TRBV5-1 and TRBV20-1 included, roughly five TRBV segments were more frequent in patients than in controls.

Their antigens are not known. Incorporated into the TCR beta cDNA libraries were unique molecular identifiers, which served to reduce PCR and sequencing biases. TCRdb re-called the PCR reads with MiXCR, one entry per CDR3 protein. The sample holds approximately 460,000 distinct CDR3 sequences, under 55% seen once. The sequencing input was blood. The receptor source for this set is a girl under 18 with multiple sclerosis.

Only a few counts were recorded for this clonotype. The chain joins TRBV29-1 to TRBJ2-7; 13 bases are a match to TRBD2. The CDR3 consists of 16 residues. CDR1 SQVTM and CDR2 ANQGSEA come from the germline V gene. V was pared by 3 bases and J by 2 bases, with 7 bases of the junction left unmatched. The CDR3, as DNA: TGCAGCGTTGATAGACTAGCGGGAGGCTGGACCTACGAGCAGTACTTC. Its protein product is CSVDRLAGGWTYEQYF.

This clonotype has a handful of counts. The chain employs TRBV7-2 and TRBJ1-5, with D possibly TRBD1 on 5 matching bases. This CDR3 has 15 residues. Germline CDR1 reads SGHTA; CDR2 reads FQGNSA. The V end lost 1 base, the J end lost 2 bases, and 9 bases lay between the germline ends. The CDR3 sequence is CASSLVRGGNQPQHF. The CDR3 nucleotides are TGTGCCAGCAGCTTAGTGAGAGGGGGCAATCAGCCCCAGCATTTT.

The chain carries TRBV6-2 or TRBV6-3 and TRBJ2-7; 7 nucleotides agree with TRBD1. The V gene end was trimmed by 7 bases and the J gene end by 2 bases; junction bases not matched to a gene: 5. The CDR3 sequence is 13 residues long. Germline V CDR1 and CDR2: MNHEY, SVGEGT. The CDR3 loop is CASTRDSPYEQYF. CDR3 in DNA: TGTGCCAGCACCAGGGACAGTCCCTACGAGCAGTACTTC.

The chain employs TRBV29-1 and TRBJ2-7; the D is unclear. This CDR3 comprises 15 residues. Germline V lookup: CDR1 SQVTM, CDR2 ANQGSEA. V was trimmed by 4 bases and J by 4 bases, leaving 20 bases between them. CDR3 in DNA: TGCAGCGTTGCGGGTAGTCTACCAGTACCTTACGAGCAGTACTTC. This translates into CSVAGSLPVPYEQYF.

This rearrangement joins TRBV28 to TRBJ1-2, with D uncertain. This CDR3 is built from 16 residues. Trimming took 7 bases from V and 2 from J, leaving 20 bases between them. CDR1 MDHEN and CDR2 SYDVKM come from the germline V gene. CDR3 in DNA: TGTGCCAGCACCACCAAATTCCCGGTACGCAACTATGGCTACACCTTC. Translated: CASTTKFPVRNYGYTF.

The chain has TRBV24-1 and TRBJ2-1; D unresolved. The CDR3 runs 12 residues. Per germline, CDR1 KGHDR and CDR2 SFDVKD. Deletions cut 4 bases from V and 5 bases from J, with 5 bases between. The CDR3 loop is CATSELNNEQFF. As DNA, the CDR3 is TGTGCCACCAGTGAGTTAAACAATGAGCAGTTCTTC.

With respect to this clonotype: An end of the junction does not agree with germline; a read error may underlie this. V usage is TRBV7-3 and J usage is TRBJ2-1; tentatively, D is TRBD2 (6 bases). The CDR3 runs 16 residues. The germline V gene has CDR1 SGHTA and CDR2 FQGTGA. CDR3 DNA sequence: TGTGCCGGCAGCCTGGAGGGGATTGCTTACCACAATGAGCAGTTCTTC. It specifies CAGSLEGIAYHNEQFF.

This chain links TRBV5-5 with TRBJ2-1, with D unresolved. Germline V lookup: CDR1 SGHKS, CDR2 YYEKEE (reference sequence). Deletions cut 2 bases from V and 5 bases from J, with 14 bases between. The CDR3 is made up of 15 amino acids. In DNA, the CDR3 is TGTGCCAGCAGCTTAGGGTGGGTTGGGGACAATGAGCAGTTCTTC. As protein: CASSLGWVGDNEQFF.

The chain has TRBV5-1 and TRBJ2-1; TRBD1 matches at 9 bases. V lost 3 bases, J lost 5 bases, and 6 bases stayed unmatched. The CDR3 sequence is 15 residues long. The V gene's germline CDR1 is SGHRS and CDR2 YFSETQ. The CDR3 DNA is TGCGCCAGCAGCTGGGACAGGGCGGGCGACAATGAGCAGTTCTTC. The encoded protein is CASSWDRAGDNEQFF.

This clonotype was seen more than once but under ten times. The rearrangement links TRBV15 to TRBJ2-4; D might be TRBD1 or TRBD2, each matching 5 bases. The CDR3 runs 19 residues. Trimming took off 1 base at V and 0 bases at J, with 19 bases between the two ends. In germline, CDR1 is LNHNV, CDR2 YYDKDF (reference sequence). The CDR3 DNA reads TGTGCCACCAGCAGAGTGGGACCAGCGGAAAAACTAGCCAAAAACATTCAGTACTTC. It specifies CATSRVGPAEKLAKNIQYF.

This clonotype showed up many times. This chain connects TRBV29-1 to TRBJ2-1; perhaps TRBD1 as D (5 bases). Germline CDR1 is SQVTM and CDR2 is ANQGSEA. The CDR3 runs to 12 residues. This CDR3 reads CSAIGDYNEQFF. The CDR3 coding sequence is TGCAGTGCCATAGGGGATTACAATGAGCAGTTCTTC.

This clonotype turned up a few times. The rearrangement uses TRBV29-1 and TRBJ2-1; D may correspond to TRBD1 or TRBD2 (5 bases each). The germline gives CDR1 SQVTM, CDR2 ANQGSEA. V lost 1 base and J lost 4, with 17 bases in between. The CDR3 has 16 amino acids. The CDR3 bases are TGCAGCGTTGAAGGTAGGGCAGGGAGCACATACAATGAGCAGTTCTTC. Its protein product is CSVEGRAGSTYNEQFF.

The chain joins TRBV19 to TRBJ1-2; 9 positions agree with TRBD1. The CDR3 runs 15 residues. The germline V gene has CDR1 LNHDA and CDR2 SQIVND (reference sequence). J lost 5 bases, V lost 4 bases, and 8 bases had no gene match. The DNA of the CDR3 is TGTGCCAGTAGTACCCCGGGACAGGGAGGGTATGGCTACACCTTC. Residues: CASSTPGQGGYGYTF.

This clonotype was seen a handful of times. The V call is TRBV29-1, the J call TRBJ2-5; D is perhaps TRBD2 (7 bases). The CDR3 is made up of 13 amino acids. V lost 5 bases and J 4 bases, leaving 14 bases between the germline ends. Germline values: CDR1 SQVTM, CDR2 ANQGSEA. CDR3 in amino acids: CSVRRGGGETQYF. The CDR3 DNA reads as TGCAGCGTTCGGAGGGGGGGCGGAGAGACCCAGTACTTC.

The chain is built from TRBV11-2 and TRBJ2-5; tentative D call: TRBD2 (5 bases). Germline V gene data show CDR1 as SGHAT and CDR2 as FQNNGV. Trimming pared 1 base from V and 0 bases from J, leaving 9 bases between. This CDR3 spans 15 amino acids. CDR3 protein: CASSLGLAHQETQYF. CDR3 nucleotides: TGTGCCAGCAGCTTAGGGCTAGCCCACCAAGAGACCCAGTACTTC.

The chain joins TRBV6-5 to TRBJ2-7, with TRBD2 matching 10 bases. Near its end, the DNA agrees better with TRBJ2-5, so the J call may be wrong. Germline assignment: CDR1 MNHEY and CDR2 SVGAGI. CDR3 size: 13 residues. The CDR3 DNA is TGTGCCAGCAGGCTGGGACTAGCGGAGACCCAGTACTTC. This gives the protein CASRLGLAETQYF.

This clonotype was observed a few times. This rearrangement joins TRBV20-1 to TRBJ2-3; TRBD2 matches at 8 bases. In germline, CDR1 is DFQATT, CDR2 SNEGSKA (reference sequence). The V gene end was trimmed by 3 bases and the J gene end by 2 bases; junction bases not matched to a gene: 4. The CDR3 runs 14 residues. The CDR3 here is CSASRGRITDTQYF. The CDR3 DNA is TGCAGTGCTAGCCGCGGGAGGATCACAGATACGCAGTATTTT.

This clonotype was counted between two and nine times. This rearrangement joins TRBV7-2 to TRBJ2-1; D gene unclear. The germline gives CDR1 SGHTA, CDR2 FQGNSA. V was clipped by 0 bases and J by 9 bases, with 15 bases between them. This CDR3 is 15 amino acids long. The CDR3 DNA sequence: TGTGCCAGCAGCTTAGCGGGCAGTTTCCCCACTGAGCAGTTCTTC. Residues: CASSLAGSFPTEQFF.

This clonotype was observed a few times. The CDR3 bases are TGCAGCGTTACAGGGGGAAGGGCGTACAATGAGCAGTTCTTC. It specifies CSVTGGRAYNEQFF. This chain uses TRBV29-1 with TRBJ2-1; 8 bases agree with TRBD1. V trimming: 5 bases; J trimming: 4 bases; junction bases outside the gene matches: 7. The germline V gene encodes CDR1 SQVTM and CDR2 ANQGSEA. This CDR3 spans 14 amino acids.

J is TRBJ2-6 and V is TRBV6-1; possible D gene TRBD1, 6 bases. Germline V gene lookup returns CDR1 MNHNS and CDR2 SASEGT. Trimming removed 4 bases from V and 0 bases from J, with 19 bases in between. This CDR3 region has 19 residues. The DNA of the CDR3 is TGTGCCAGCAGTGGCTCCCGGACAGCCCCTGGCTCTGGGGCCAACGTCCTGACTTTC. Amino acid sequence: CASSGSRTAPGSGANVLTF.

This clonotype was counted a few times. This chain joins TRBV2 and TRBJ2-4; no clear D gene. V lost 7 bases and J 8 bases, leaving 15 bases between the germline ends. The CDR3 spans 13 residues. Germline V gene sequence: CDR1 SNHLY, CDR2 FYNNEI. The CDR3 DNA follows: TGTGCCAGCACCCGGTCGGCTCAATACATTCAGTACTTC. It translates to CASTRSAQYIQYF.

The V call is TRBV4-1, the J call TRBJ2-7; 8 bases map to TRBD2. The ends lost 3 bases at V and 5 bases at J; junction bases unmatched: 18. Germline CDR1 MGHRA, CDR2 YSYEKL. The CDR3 loop spans 18 amino acids. CDR3 DNA sequence: TGCGCCAGCAGCCAGAGCAGAGGGAGCGGGAGCCTTCGGGACGAGCAGTACTTC. Translation: CASSQSRGSGSLRDEQYF.

This clonotype occurred a few times. V is TRBV29-1 and J is TRBJ1-1; D gene unclear. Trimming took 6 bases from V and 1 from J, leaving 12 bases between them. CDR1 is SQVTM, CDR2 ANQGSEA, per germline. The CDR3 has 13 amino acids. The CDR3 sequence: CSVLRLGNTEAFF. The CDR3 DNA sequence: TGCAGCGTACTCAGGCTAGGGAACACTGAAGCTTTCTTT.

The chain employs TRBV6-5 and TRBJ2-7; 8 nucleotides line up with TRBD2. The CDR3 has 14 amino acids. J was trimmed by 0 bases and V by 4 bases; bases with no gene match: 2. CDR1 and CDR2 from the germline V gene are MNHEY and SVGAGI. The CDR3 is CASSSGLASYEQYF. The CDR3 nucleotides read TGTGCCAGCAGTTCAGGACTAGCCTCCTACGAGCAGTACTTC.

The genes are TRBV9 and TRBJ1-2, with a possible D match to TRBD1 (5 bases). V lost 0 bases to trimming and J lost 6 bases, with 12 bases between them. The CDR3 is made up of 14 amino acids. CDR1 is SGDLS, CDR2 YYNGEE, per germline. The CDR3 spells CASSVVNGDDGYTF. In nucleotides, the CDR3 is TGTGCCAGCAGCGTAGTTAACGGGGACGATGGCTACACCTTC.

The CDR3 DNA reads TGCGCCAGCAGCCTGGGTCAGGGGATTAATCAGCCCCAGCATTTT. The encoded protein is CASSLGQGINQPQHF. The gene calls are TRBV5-1 and TRBJ1-5, with D maybe TRBD1 (6 bases). Trimming stripped 4 bases from V and 4 bases from J, with 15 bases between. Germline CDR1 is SGHRS and CDR2 is YFSETQ. The CDR3 has 15 amino acids.

The chain employs TRBV4-1 and TRBJ2-7; D is ambiguous. The CDR3 totals 17 residues. Trimming removed 0 bases from V and 7 bases from J, with 22 bases in between. Germline CDR1 and CDR2: MGHRA and YSYEKL. CDR3 bases: TGCGCCAGCAGCCAAGATAGTTGGCGGAAGGATGGGAATGAGCAGTACTTC. Translation: CASSQDSWRKDGNEQYF.

The chain uses TRBV12-3 or TRBV12-4 and TRBJ1-5, with D possibly matching TRBD1 (6 bases). The CDR3 sequence is 14 residues long. The ends were cut back, 7 bases at V and 7 bases at J, with 17 bases in the middle. The CDR3 is CASTLGGPGQPQHF. The CDR3 DNA reads as TGTGCCAGCACCCTCGGGGGGCCGGGACAGCCCCAGCATTTT.

This chain links TRBV7-9 with TRBJ2-1, with a possible D match to TRBD2 (6 bases). Per the germline V gene, CDR1 is SEHNR and CDR2 is FQNEAQ (reference sequence). V lost 11 bases and J lost 5, with 22 bases in between. The CDR3 runs to 15 residues. The CDR3 DNA follows: TGTGCCTGCACCGGAGGGCCGCCAGGAAACAATGAGCAGTTCTTC. Translation: CACTGGPPGNNEQFF.

The rearrangement uses TRBV5-1 and TRBJ1-2, with no clear D. V lost 0 bases, J lost 3 bases, and 6 bases lay in between. CDR1 and CDR2 (germline): SGHRS, YFSETQ. This CDR3 has 13 amino acids. The CDR3 nucleotides read TGCGCCAGCAGCTTGGATCCTGACTATGGCTACACCTTC. Translating it yields CASSLDPDYGYTF.